The subject of this entry is one T cell receptor (beta chain). Its antigen is unknown. This specimen comes from a study of cytomegalovirus exposure and HLA in healthy donors. Whole-study results and caveats: Cytomegalovirus association was listed for approximately 160 TCR beta chains. Later analysis demonstrated an association between a missense DCLRE1C variant and TCR beta V- and J-gene trimming. Earlier analysis looked at TCR beta V segments, and most were productive about 87% or about 30% of the time.

V was shortened by 6 bases and J by 3 bases, with 8 bases between the two germline ends. The CDR3 is 13 amino acids. CDR1 LNHDA and CDR2 SQIVND come from the germline V gene (reference sequence). Primers included in the PCR were 60 Vbeta and 13 Jbeta primers. Original processing notes: Roughly 11 million shared chains were among approximately 87 million unique TCR beta chains counted in a later analysis. Produced via immunoSEQ multiplex PCR; TCRdb's table is partial and in-frame only. V and J calls and clone size come straight from that table; D and trimming were deduced from the DNA. The repertoire holds around 190,000 clones, with over 65% as singletons.

The chain links TRBV19 to TRBJ1-4; unclear D gene. The sequenced material came from PBMCs. This clonotype was sampled from a man in his sixties in good health and CMV-seronegative. The CDR3 DNA is TGTGCCAGTAGCTCGGAGGCTAATGAAAAACTGTTTTTT. Its translation is CASSSEANEKLFF.